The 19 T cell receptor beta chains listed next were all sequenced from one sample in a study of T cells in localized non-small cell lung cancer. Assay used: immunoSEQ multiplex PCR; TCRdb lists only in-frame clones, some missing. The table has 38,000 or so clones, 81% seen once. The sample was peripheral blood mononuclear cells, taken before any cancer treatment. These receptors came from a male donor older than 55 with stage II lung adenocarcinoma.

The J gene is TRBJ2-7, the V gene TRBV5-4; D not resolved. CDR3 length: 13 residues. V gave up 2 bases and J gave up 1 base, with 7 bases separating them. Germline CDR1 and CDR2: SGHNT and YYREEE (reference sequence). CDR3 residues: CASSFSASYEQYF. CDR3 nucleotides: TGTGCCAGCAGCTTCTCGGCTTCCTACGAGCAGTACTTC.

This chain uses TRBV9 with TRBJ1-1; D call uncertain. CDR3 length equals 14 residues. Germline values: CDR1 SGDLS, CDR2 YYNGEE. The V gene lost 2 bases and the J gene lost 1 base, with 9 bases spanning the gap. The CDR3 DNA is TGTGCCAGCAGCGTTGATGGCCCGAACACTGAAGCTTTCTTT. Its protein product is CASSVDGPNTEAFF.

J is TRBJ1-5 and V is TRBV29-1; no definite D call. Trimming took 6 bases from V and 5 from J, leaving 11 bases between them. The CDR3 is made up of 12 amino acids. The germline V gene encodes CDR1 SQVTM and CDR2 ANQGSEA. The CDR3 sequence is CSVADADQPQHF. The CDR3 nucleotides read TGCAGCGTGGCCGACGCGGATCAGCCCCAGCATTTT.

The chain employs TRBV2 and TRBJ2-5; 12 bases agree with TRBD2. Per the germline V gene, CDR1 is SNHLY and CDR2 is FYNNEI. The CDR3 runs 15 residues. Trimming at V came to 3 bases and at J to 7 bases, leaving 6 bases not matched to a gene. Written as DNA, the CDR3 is TGTGCCAGCAGTGAGGGGACTAGCGGGTTCGGGACCCAGTACTTC. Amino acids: CASSEGTSGFGTQYF.

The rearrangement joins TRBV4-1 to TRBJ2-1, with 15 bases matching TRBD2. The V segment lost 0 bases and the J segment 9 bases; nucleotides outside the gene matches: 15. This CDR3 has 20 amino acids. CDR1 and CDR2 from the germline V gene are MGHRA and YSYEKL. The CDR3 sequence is CASSQDGGTSGRFREGEQFF. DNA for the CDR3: TGCGCCAGCAGCCAAGATGGAGGGACTAGCGGGAGGTTTCGGGAGGGTGAGCAGTTCTTC.

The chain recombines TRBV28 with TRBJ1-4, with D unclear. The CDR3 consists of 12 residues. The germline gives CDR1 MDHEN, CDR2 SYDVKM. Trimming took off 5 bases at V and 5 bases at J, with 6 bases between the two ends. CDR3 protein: CASSPLNEKLFF. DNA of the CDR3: TGTGCCAGCAGTCCCCTGAATGAAAAACTGTTTTTT.

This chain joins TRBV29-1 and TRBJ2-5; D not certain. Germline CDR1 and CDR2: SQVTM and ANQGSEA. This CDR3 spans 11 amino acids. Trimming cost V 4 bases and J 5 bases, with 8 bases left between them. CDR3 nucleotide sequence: TGCAGCGTTGTTGTTTTGGAGACCCAGTACTTC. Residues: CSVVVLETQYF.

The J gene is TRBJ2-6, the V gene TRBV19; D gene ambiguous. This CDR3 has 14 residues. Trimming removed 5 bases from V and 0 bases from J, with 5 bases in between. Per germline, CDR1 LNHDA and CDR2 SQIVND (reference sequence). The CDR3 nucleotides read TGTGCCAGTAGTCGAGGCTCTGGGGCCAACGTCCTGACTTTC. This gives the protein CASSRGSGANVLTF.

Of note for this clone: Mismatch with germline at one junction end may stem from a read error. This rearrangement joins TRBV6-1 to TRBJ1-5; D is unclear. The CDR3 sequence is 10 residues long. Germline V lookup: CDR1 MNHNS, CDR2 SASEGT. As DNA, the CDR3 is TGTGCCAGCAGTGAACGAAATCCCTATTTT. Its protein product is CASSERNPYF.

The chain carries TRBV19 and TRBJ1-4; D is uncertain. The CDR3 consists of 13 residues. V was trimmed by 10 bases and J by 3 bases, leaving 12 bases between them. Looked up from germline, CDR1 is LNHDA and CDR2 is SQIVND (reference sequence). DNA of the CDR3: TGTGCCACCTCGTGGGCTCCTAATGAAAAACTGTTTTTT. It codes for CATSWAPNEKLFF.

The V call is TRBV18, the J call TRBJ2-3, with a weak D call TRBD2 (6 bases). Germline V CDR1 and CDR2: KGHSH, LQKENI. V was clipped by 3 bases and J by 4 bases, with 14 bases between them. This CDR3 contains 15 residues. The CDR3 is CASSPPGVVADTQYF. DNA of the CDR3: TGTGCCAGCTCACCTCCGGGGGTTGTTGCAGATACGCAGTATTTT.

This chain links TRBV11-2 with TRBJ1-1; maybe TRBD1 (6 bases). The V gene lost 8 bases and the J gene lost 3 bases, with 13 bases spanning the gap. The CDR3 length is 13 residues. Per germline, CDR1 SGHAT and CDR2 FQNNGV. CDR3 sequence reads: CASCWTVDTEAFF. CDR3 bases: TGTGCCAGCTGTTGGACAGTCGACACTGAAGCTTTCTTT.

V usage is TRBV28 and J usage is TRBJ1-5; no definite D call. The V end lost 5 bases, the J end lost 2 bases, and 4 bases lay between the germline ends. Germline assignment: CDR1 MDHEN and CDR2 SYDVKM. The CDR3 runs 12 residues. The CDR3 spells CASSRGNQPQHF. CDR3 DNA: TGTGCCAGCAGTAGGGGCAATCAGCCCCAGCATTTT.

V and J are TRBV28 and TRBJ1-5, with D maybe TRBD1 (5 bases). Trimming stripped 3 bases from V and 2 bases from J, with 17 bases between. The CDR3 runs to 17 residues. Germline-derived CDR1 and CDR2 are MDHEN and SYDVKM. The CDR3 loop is CASSFHPGELGNQPQHF. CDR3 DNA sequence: TGTGCCAGCAGTTTCCATCCGGGGGAGTTGGGCAATCAGCCCCAGCATTTT. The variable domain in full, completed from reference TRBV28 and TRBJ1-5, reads DVKVTQSSRYLVKRTGEKVFLECVQDMDHENMFWYRQDPGLGLRLIYFSYDVKMKEKGDIPEGYSVSREKKERFSLILESASTNQTSMYLCASSFHPGELGNQPQHFGDGTRLSIL.

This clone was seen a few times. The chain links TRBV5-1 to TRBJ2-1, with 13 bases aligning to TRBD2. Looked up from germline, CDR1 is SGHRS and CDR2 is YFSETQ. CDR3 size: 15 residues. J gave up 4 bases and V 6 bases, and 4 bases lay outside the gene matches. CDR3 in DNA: TGCGCCAGCACCAGGACTAGCGGGGGATACAATGAGCAGTTCTTC. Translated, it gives CASTRTSGGYNEQFF. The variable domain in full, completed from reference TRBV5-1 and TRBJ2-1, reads KAGVTQTPRYLIKTRGQQVTLSCSPISGHRSVSWYQQTPGQGLQFLFEYFSETQRNKGNFPGRFSGRQFSNSRSEMNVSTLELGDSALYLCASTRTSGGYNEQFFGPGTRLTVL.

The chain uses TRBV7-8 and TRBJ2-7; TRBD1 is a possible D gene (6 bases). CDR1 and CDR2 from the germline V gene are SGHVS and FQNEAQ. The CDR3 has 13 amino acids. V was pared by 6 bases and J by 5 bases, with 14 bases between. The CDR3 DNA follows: TGTGCCAGCAGTCCCGGACAGTCGAACGAGCAGTACTTC. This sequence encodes CASSPGQSNEQYF.

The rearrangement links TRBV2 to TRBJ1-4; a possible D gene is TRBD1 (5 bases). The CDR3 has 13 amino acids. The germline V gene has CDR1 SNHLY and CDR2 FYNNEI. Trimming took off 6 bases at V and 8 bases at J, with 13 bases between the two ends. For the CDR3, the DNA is TGTGCCAGCAGAAACCGGGACGGAGAAAAACTGTTTTTT. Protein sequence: CASRNRDGEKLFF.

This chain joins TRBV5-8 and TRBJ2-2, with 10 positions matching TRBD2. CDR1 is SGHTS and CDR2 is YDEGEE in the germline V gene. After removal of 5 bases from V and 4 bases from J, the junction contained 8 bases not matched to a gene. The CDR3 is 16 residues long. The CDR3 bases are TGTGCCAGCAGGCAGCGGGAGGGCCGTGTCACCGGGGAGCTGTTTTTT. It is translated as CASRQREGRVTGELFF.

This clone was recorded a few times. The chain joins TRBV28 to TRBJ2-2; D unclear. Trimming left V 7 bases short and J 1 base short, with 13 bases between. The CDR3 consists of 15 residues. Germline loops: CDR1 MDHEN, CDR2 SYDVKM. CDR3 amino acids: CASIRRQMNTGELFF. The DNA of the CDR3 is TGTGCCAGCATTCGAAGGCAGATGAACACCGGGGAGCTGTTTTTT. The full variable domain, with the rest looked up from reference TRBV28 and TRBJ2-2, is DVKVTQSSRYLVKRTGEKVFLECVQDMDHENMFWYRQDPGLGLRLIYFSYDVKMKEKGDIPEGYSVSREKKERFSLILESASTNQTSMYLCASIRRQMNTGELFFGEGSRLTVL.